These T cell receptor beta chains were read from a single sample in a study of T cells after posttransplantation cyclophosphamide. The table came from immunoSEQ multiplex PCR; TCRdb's copy has only in-frame clones and leaves some out. The data show about 52,000 clones, with approximately 94% seen just once and 2.9% held by the top ten. The sample was PBMCs. The receptors here all came from a woman under 40 in good health and a related stem cell transplant donor. Both conserved end residues are part of each CDR3. D genes are given only for firm matches. The size entry is marked missing in some rows and otherwise reads once, few, many or a size class.

d_call | clone_size | j_call | v_call | cdr3_aa | cdr3_nt
- | - | TRBJ2-6 | TRBV7-3 | CASSPAGSGANVLTF | TGTGCCAGCAGCCCAGCGGGCTCTGGGGCCAACGTCCTGACTTTC
- | - | TRBJ2-1 | TRBV7-9 | CASSLTANEQFF | TGTGCCAGCAGCTTGACAGCCAATGAGCAGTTCTTC
TRBD1 | - | TRBJ1-6 | TRBV28 | CASSLPTGQDSPLHF | TGTGCCAGCAGTTTACCGACAGGGCAAGATTCACCCCTCCACTTT
- | - | TRBJ1-5 | TRBV19 | CASSIRVSNQPQHF | TGTGCCAGTAGTATACGGGTTAGCAATCAGCCCCAGCATTTT
TRBD2 | - | TRBJ2-3 | TRBV19 | CASRGTSGVDTQYF | TGTGCCAGTAGGGGGACTAGCGGGGTGGATACGCAGTATTTT
TRBD1 | few | TRBJ1-1 | TRBV9 | CASSVGTGMNTEAFF | TGTGCCAGCAGCGTTGGGACAGGGATGAACACTGAAGCTTTCTTT
TRBD2 | - | TRBJ2-3 | TRBV7-2 | CASSPTSGLSQYF | TGTGCCAGCAGCCCCACTAGCGGTTTATCGCAGTATTTT
- | - | TRBJ1-5 | TRBV19 | CASSIRGQPQHF | TGTGCCAGTAGTATAAGGGGTCAGCCCCAGCATTTT
- | - | TRBJ2-4 | TRBV21-1 | CASSKVVRVLAKNIQYF | TGTGCCAGCAGCAAAGTGGTCAGGGTTTTAGCCAAAAACATTCAGTACTTC
- | - | TRBJ2-7 | TRBV27 | CASSTRDGQYEQYF | TGTGCCAGCAGCACTCGGGATGGACAGTACGAGCAGTACTTC
- | - | TRBJ2-7 | TRBV2 | CASSAGNQYF | TGTGCCAGCAGCGCGGGGAACCAGTACTTC
- | - | TRBJ1-1 | TRBV11-1 | CASSTNRVTEAFF | TGTGCCAGCAGCACGAACAGGGTCACTGAAGCTTTCTTT
TRBD1 | - | TRBJ2-6 | TRBV5-1 | CASIEGALGTGANVLTF | TGCGCCAGCATTGAGGGGGCGCTAGGGACGGGGGCCAACGTCCTGACTTTC
TRBD2 | - | TRBJ2-3 | TRBV19 | CASSMASGGIESQYF | TGTGCCAGTAGTATGGCTAGCGGGGGGATTGAGTCGCAGTATTTT
- | many | TRBJ1-4 | TRBV6-5 | CASSNYRNEKLFF | TGTGCCAGCAGTAACTACAGGAATGAAAAACTGTTTTTT
- | - | TRBJ2-2 | TRBV6-5 | CASSQGTGELFF | TGTGCCAGCAGCCAGGGGACCGGGGAGCTGTTTTTT
TRBD1 | - | TRBJ1-2 | TRBV7-2 | CASSSRTGRGYTF | TGTGCCAGCAGCTCGAGGACAGGGAGGGGCTACACCTTC
- | - | TRBJ2-5 | TRBV9 | CASSVDPGETQYF | TGTGCCAGCAGCGTAGACCCCGGGGAGACCCAGTACTTC
TRBD2 | once | TRBJ2-1 | TRBV27 | CASRTSGGNEQFF | TGTGCCAGCCGGACTAGCGGGGGCAATGAGCAGTTCTTC
TRBD1 | - | TRBJ1-4 | TRBV6-1 | CASSEATGGNEKLFF | TGTGCCAGCAGTGAAGCAACAGGGGGTAATGAAAAACTGTTTTTT
TRBD1 | - | TRBJ2-7 | TRBV29-1 | CSVLRTGGSYEQYF | TGCAGCGTTTTGAGGACAGGGGGTTCCTACGAGCAGTACTTC
- | - | TRBJ2-1 | TRBV19 | CASSRTSRNEQFF | TGTGCCAGTAGTAGGACTTCGAGAAATGAGCAGTTCTTC
- | once | TRBJ1-2 | TRBV5-6 | CASRVQSLYGYTF | TGTGCCAGCAGAGTACAGAGTCTCTATGGCTACACCTTC
- | - | TRBJ1-1 | TRBV10-3 | CAISEAPGLRAFF | TGTGCCATCAGTGAGGCACCGGGACTGAGGGCTTTCTTT
TRBD1 | few | TRBJ1-1 | TRBV19 | CASSPGTARRNTEAFF | TGTGCCAGTAGTCCAGGGACAGCACGGAGGAACACTGAAGCTTTCTTT
- | - | TRBJ2-3 | TRBV6-6 | CASGFLRDTQYF | TGTGCCAGCGGCTTCCTTCGTGATACGCAGTATTTT
TRBD1 | - | TRBJ2-7 | TRBV11-2 | CASSSGGLGITYEQYF | TGTGCCAGCAGCTCAGGGGGCCTAGGGATAACCTACGAGCAGTACTTC
TRBD2 | - | TRBJ2-5 | TRBV5-8 | CASSSGGAISETQYF | TGTGCCAGCAGCTCCGGGGGGGCCATTTCAGAGACCCAGTACTTC
- | - | TRBJ1-5 | TRBV9 | CASSVAQNQPQHF | TGTGCCAGCAGCGTAGCACAGAATCAGCCCCAGCATTTT
TRBD2 | - | TRBJ2-6 | TRBV4-2 | CASSQVSGVLSGANVLTF | TGTGCCAGCAGCCAAGTCAGCGGGGTTCTCTCTGGGGCCAACGTCCTGACTTTC
TRBD1 | once | TRBJ2-7 | TRBV2 | CASSVDRGAGEQYF | TGTGCCAGCAGTGTCGACAGGGGCGCAGGCGAGCAGTACTTC
- | - | TRBJ2-2 | TRBV7-2 | CASSLPVSNTGELFF | TGTGCCAGCAGCTTACCGGTCTCGAACACCGGGGAGCTGTTTTTT
TRBD1 | - | TRBJ2-3 | TRBV7-9 | CASSTGSAGGPTDTQYF | TGTGCCAGCAGTACAGGGTCGGCAGGGGGCCCCACAGATACGCAGTATTTT
- | - | TRBJ2-7 | TRBV2 | CASTADTYYEQYF | TGTGCCAGCACGGCGGACACATATTACGAGCAGTACTTC
- | - | TRBJ2-1 | TRBV5-4 | CASSFGGAARHNEQFF | TGTGCCAGCAGCTTTGGAGGGGCTGCGAGGCACAATGAGCAGTTCTTC
- | few | TRBJ2-2 | TRBV7-2 | CASSLTDGYTGELFF | TGTGCCAGCAGCTTGACTGACGGGTACACCGGGGAGCTGTTTTTT
TRBD1 | - | TRBJ2-7 | TRBV10-1 | CASSDPSGQGAYEQYF | TGCGCCAGCAGTGACCCGTCAGGACAGGGGGCCTACGAGCAGTACTTC
- | - | TRBJ2-3 | TRBV7-6 | CASSLPSTDTQYF | TGTGCCAGCAGCTTACCTAGCACAGATACGCAGTATTTT
- | - | TRBJ1-6 | TRBV15 | CATSPAGPFHSPLHF | TGTGCCACCAGCCCCGCGGGGCCGTTTCATTCACCCCTCCACTTT
- | - | TRBJ1-2 | TRBV6-1 | CASMDRANYGYTF | TGTGCCAGCATGGACAGAGCTAACTATGGCTACACCTTC
TRBD1 | - | TRBJ1-4 | TRBV10-3 | CAISESLQGGNEKLFF | TGTGCCATCAGTGAGTCTTTGCAGGGGGGTAATGAAAAACTGTTTTTT
TRBD2 | - | TRBJ2-3 | TRBV27 | CASSFGTSGGYTQYF | TGTGCCAGCAGTTTCGGGACTAGCGGGGGGTATACGCAGTATTTT
TRBD1 | - | TRBJ2-7 | TRBV19 | CASSLGQGEVKQYF | TGTGCCAGTAGTCTTGGACAGGGGGAAGTCAAGCAGTACTTC
- | once | TRBJ1-2 | TRBV27 | CASSLGGRPGYGYTF | TGTGCCAGCAGTTTAGGAGGCAGGCCGGGCTATGGCTACACCTTC
TRBD1 | - | TRBJ1-1 | TRBV7-9 | CASSSATGGAKGDTEAFF | TGTGCCAGCAGCTCAGCTACAGGGGGCGCTAAGGGGGACACTGAAGCTTTCTTT
- | - | TRBJ1-1 | TRBV30 | CAWSPRQNTEAFF | TGTGCCTGGAGTCCAAGACAGAACACTGAAGCTTTCTTT
- | few | TRBJ1-5 | TRBV5-6 | CASSLVGNGQPQHF | TGTGCCAGCAGCTTGGTCGGGAACGGTCAGCCCCAGCATTTT
TRBD2 | - | TRBJ2-3 | TRBV5-1 | CASSLVSGGLDTQYF | TGCGCCAGCAGCTTGGTTAGCGGGGGGTTAGATACGCAGTATTTT
TRBD2 | - | TRBJ2-3 | TRBV6-1 | CASRQGSGQDTQYF | TGTGCCAGCAGGCAAGGTAGCGGGCAAGATACGCAGTATTTT
- | - | TRBJ2-3 | TRBV5-6 | CASSLGGGGDSDTQYF | TGTGCCAGCAGCTTGGGAGGAGGGGGGGATTCAGATACGCAGTATTTT
- | - | TRBJ1-2 | TRBV4-3 | CASSQEGAGAIYGYTF | TGCGCCAGCAGCCAAGAAGGGGCAGGGGCTATCTATGGCTACACCTTC
- | - | TRBJ2-7 | TRBV21-1 | CASSKLGTGKIYEQYF | TGTGCCAGCAGCAAATTAGGGACAGGAAAAATCTACGAGCAGTACTTC
- | - | TRBJ1-4 | TRBV7-9 | CASSLGRDGRNEKLFF | TGTGCCAGCAGCTTGGGGAGGGACGGACGTAATGAAAAACTGTTTTTT
- | once | TRBJ2-7 | TRBV10-3 | CAIQFQTSYEQYF | TGTGCCATTCAGTTTCAGACATCCTACGAGCAGTACTTC
- | - | TRBJ2-1 | TRBV19 | CASSPDVLRGGNEQFF | TGTGCCAGTAGCCCTGACGTCTTAAGGGGGGGCAATGAGCAGTTCTTC
TRBD2 | - | TRBJ2-3 | TRBV6-4 | CASSDGGGTDTQYF | TGTGCCAGCAGTGACGGGGGGGGGACAGATACGCAGTATTTT
- | - | TRBJ1-2 | TRBV11-2 | CASSTQAPNYGYTF | TGTGCCAGCAGCACCCAGGCCCCTAACTATGGCTACACCTTC
- | - | TRBJ1-2 | TRBV19 | CASSPPTGNYGYTF | TGTGCCAGTAGTCCGCCTACAGGAAACTATGGCTACACCTTC
- | - | TRBJ2-1 | TRBV7-9 | CASSLGSLNEQFF | TGTGCCAGCAGCTTGGGCAGTCTGAATGAGCAGTTCTTC
TRBD2 | - | TRBJ2-5 | TRBV25-1 | CASRLAGGLETQYF | TGTGCCAGCAGACTAGCGGGGGGGCTTGAGACCCAGTACTTC